One T cell receptor (beta chain) is described in this entry. It lacks a known antigen. The sample holds no much larger clone one base away, and base qualities are not on file. This specimen's time point label, per the study, means: baseline before first vaccination. Samples from vaccinated people were obtained from the UK trials COV001 and COV002, which included a single-blind randomized controlled phase 2/3 trial of AZD1222 (ChAdOx1 nCoV-19) in healthy adults. Trial participant PBMC samples were collected at day 0 and day 28 after the second dose for TCRbeta chain sequencing. The CDR3 regions of human TCRbeta chains were analyzed by immunosequencing. The study's processing was this. Repertoire TCRs were checked for matches against a reference library of SARS-CoV-2-specific TCRs that had been generated using the MIRA antigen-specificity platform. Breadth was defined as the fraction of unique TCRs that were SARS-CoV-2-associated, and depth was defined as the fraction of total T cells that were SARS-CoV-2-associated. Using the MIRA data, each spike-specific TCR was assigned both to the spike region to which the TCR was reactive and to a CD4 or CD8 class. Log10-transformed breadth and depth values were compared by one-way ANOVA with Sidak's multiple comparisons tests. This immuneACCESS table, as held by TCRdb, lists in-frame sequences with V and J called but not all clones. Of the missing ones, under half trace to an unresolved V gene in checked studies; the others have no known cause. V and J calls and clone size are given by that table; D and trimming were obtained from the DNA. Recorded for this sample are about 120,000 clones; roughly 84% of them occurred a single time. The top ten clones comprise 1% to 1.5% of the sample.

This sample was taken from a study of T cell responses to AZD1222 COVID-19 vaccine listed by TCRdb under 2021. Broadly, across the study: Because spike-specific TCR depth and breadth did not differ between the two schedules, AZD1222 recipients who got a second dose at roughly 4 weeks were pooled with those who got a second dose at roughly 12 weeks. TCR sequencing covered approximately 230 trial participants: nearly 210 given two doses of AZD1222 and 26 given two doses of MenACWY control vaccine. Enrollment into the trials was organized by age into subgroups of 18-55, 56-69 and 70-plus years, and those subgroups contained about 160, 30 and 59 TCR-sequenced participants, respectively. Paper-wide results and their limitations: Participants were mostly white British, with more females than males. The authors suggested clonal diversity may have been underestimated. Conclusions about previously exposed vaccinees were limited because only six AZD1222 recipients were SARS-CoV-2 seropositive at baseline. The 56-69-year group was small, and its depth increase did not reach significance, likely because of low power. After two AZD1222 doses, both the breadth and the depth of spike-specific TCRs were significantly higher than at day 0 and than in MenACWY recipients. No day 14 peak-response samples were available, so repertoires were characterized only after the peak T cell response. The vaccine-associated CD4 TCRs covered the entire spike protein, and the dominant responses fell in regions 160-218 and 743-854. Nearly half of unique spike-specific TCRs reportedly recognized epitopes outside regions mutated in the B.1.351 and B.1.1.7 variants.

Trimming removed 10 bases from V and 0 bases from J; the gene matches leave 15 bases unexplained. CDR1 and CDR2 (KGHDR, SFDVKD) derive from the germline V gene. The CDR3 runs 17 residues from the cysteine to the phenylalanine. Only the CDR3 DNA is retained, 51 bases long and in frame from the first base. The clonotype originates from an adult in good health. The rearranged segments are TRBV24-1 and TRBJ2-3; 7 bases in between match TRBD2. The input for sequencing was peripheral blood, taken on day 0 of AZD1222 vaccination. The CDR3 protein is CATTLEVLGLSTDTQYF. The DNA sequence is given as TGTGCCACTACTCTCGAAGTATTGGGACTAAGCACAGATACGCAGTATTTT.